This T cell receptor (beta chain) was sequenced in a study of blood T cell repertoires in COVID-19. For the study at large: COVID-19 samples, acute and convalescent, were from the United States, Italy and Spain. From T cells, B-cell-depleted T cells, or PBMCs came the material, which was cDNA or gDNA.

Germline CDR1 and CDR2: ENHRY and SYGVKD. The CDR3 contains 15 residues. J was trimmed by 8 bases and V by 6 bases; bases with no gene match: 8. As handled by the study authors: Estimates of nucleated cell counts were drawn from the amplification of reference gene primers. Assay: immunoSEQ multiplex PCR; the TCRdb copy retains only in-frame clones and omits some. The DNA gave D and trimming, while V, J and clone size come from that table. Among 380,000 or so clones listed, around 87% were seen once. Donors in Cohort 3 counted as recovered after two negative PCRs, clearance, or symptom resolution. The sequenced material came from PBMCs or T cells enriched from blood (not recorded which). The V call is TRBV10-3, the J call TRBJ1-4; 11 positions agree with TRBD1. This receptor was obtained from a man aged 25 to 45 who had recovered from COVID-19. The CDR3 loop reads CAIRAGTGGEEKLFF. CDR3 nucleotide sequence: TGTGCCATCAGGGCCGGGACAGGGGGGGAAGAAAAACTGTTTTTT.